This TCR beta chain was documented in a study of cytomegalovirus exposure and HLA in healthy donors. The CDR3 is made up of 15 amino acids. J was trimmed by 6 bases and V by 5 bases; bases with no gene match: 8. Germline CDR1 and CDR2: MNHEY and SVGAGI. The PCR employed 60 Vbeta primers together with 13 Jbeta primers. Libraries were prepared by immunoSEQ multiplex PCR; TCRdb keeps only in-frame clonotypes and omits some of them. The repertoire holds around 100,000 clones, about 59% seen once, with around 3.9% in the top ten. This sequence joins TRBV6-5 and TRBJ2-3; 10 bases fit TRBD2. Input material: PBMCs. This sequence was found in a man younger than 45 in good health and CMV-seropositive. DNA of the CDR3: TGTGCCAGCAGTCCCGGACTAGCGGCAGCGGATACGCAGTATTTT. This codes for CASSPGLAAADTQYF.